Below are 8 T cell receptor beta chains sequenced from a single sample in a study of shared clonotypes between healthy human individuals. Profiled with immunoSEQ multiplex PCR; TCRdb holds only in-frame clones, not every one. The sample yields under 2.5 million clones, 85% to 95% seen once. The sample was naive CD4+ T cells from PBMCs. Specified subset: CD45RA+ positively selected. Receptors were obtained from a man between 18 and 35 years old in good health. Some clones in this sample may be carry-over from other donors' samples.

V and J are TRBV5-1 and TRBJ2-7, with D possibly being TRBD1 (6 bases). The ends were cut back, 6 bases at V and 0 bases at J, with 13 bases in the middle. Germline V lookup: CDR1 SGHRS, CDR2 YFSETQ. The CDR3 has 14 residues. The CDR3 DNA reads as TGCGCCAGCACCACTCAGACAGGCTCCTACGAGCAGTACTTC. Protein sequence: CASTTQTGSYEQYF.

This chain connects TRBV30 to TRBJ2-3; TRBD2 matches 8 bases. J was trimmed by 8 bases and V by 3 bases; bases with no gene match: 13. The CDR3 runs to 15 residues. CDR1 is GTSNPN and CDR2 is SVGIG in the germline V gene (reference sequence). CDR3 sequence reads: CAWSTLGTRSATQYF. Written as DNA, the CDR3 is TGTGCCTGGAGCACCCTTGGGACTAGATCGGCTACGCAGTATTTT.

To note about this clone: This same CDR3 is encoded by further DNA sequences in the sample. V is TRBV18 and J is TRBJ1-5; no firm D call. The CDR3 runs to 13 residues. Germline V CDR1 and CDR2: KGHSH, LQKENI. V was pared by 3 bases and J by 3 bases, with 6 bases between. The CDR3 nucleotides are TGTGCCAGCTCACCCGGCAACAATCAGCCCCAGCATTTT. It yields the protein CASSPGNNQPQHF.

Worth noting for this clone: Other DNA sequences in this sample translate to the same CDR3. The CDR3 loop reads CASSLDSGNTIYF. CDR3 nucleotides: TGCGCCAGCAGCTTGGACAGTGGAAACACCATATATTTT. The chain employs TRBV5-1 and TRBJ1-3; D gene unclear. The CDR3 loop spans 13 amino acids. Germline V gives CDR1 SGHRS, CDR2 YFSETQ. Trimming took 0 bases from V and 3 from J, leaving 4 bases between them.

The CDR3 sequence is CASSADGRALDTQYF. The CDR3 bases are TGTGCCAGCAGTGCCGACGGCAGGGCCTTGGATACGCAGTATTTT. The rearrangement links TRBV6-5 to TRBJ2-3; the D gene is possibly TRBD1 (5 bases). Per the germline V gene, CDR1 is MNHEY and CDR2 is SVGAGI. The CDR3 is made up of 15 amino acids. Trimming removed 5 bases from V and 6 bases from J, with 18 bases in between.

CDR3 sequence reads: CASSLLGTTSGNTIYF. The CDR3 DNA is TGTGCCAGCAGTCTCCTAGGGACCACCTCTGGAAACACCATATATTTT. The V gene is TRBV2, the J gene TRBJ1-3, with a tentative D call TRBD1 (5 bases). The CDR3 runs to 16 residues. The V and J ends lost 5 bases and 0 bases respectively, with 14 bases between them. Looked up from germline, CDR1 is SNHLY and CDR2 is FYNNEI.

The chain joins TRBV5-1 to TRBJ1-4; weak D call: TRBD1 (6 bases). The V gene's germline CDR1 is SGHRS and CDR2 YFSETQ. The CDR3 covers 17 residues. The ends were cut back, 1 base at V and 6 bases at J, with 19 bases in the middle. The CDR3 here is CASSLLGGGVSDEKLFF. CDR3 DNA: TGCGCCAGCAGCTTGCTGGGTGGGGGCGTATCGGATGAAAAACTGTTTTTT.

This chain uses TRBV5-4 with TRBJ2-1; 8 nucleotides match TRBD2. Trimming removed 6 bases from V and 6 bases from J; junction bases left unmatched: 8. Germline V CDR1 and CDR2: SGHNT, YYREEE (reference sequence). This CDR3 contains 14 residues. The CDR3 loop reads CASIPGTSGNEQFF. In nucleotides, the CDR3 is TGTGCCAGCATCCCTGGGACTAGTGGCAATGAGCAGTTCTTC.